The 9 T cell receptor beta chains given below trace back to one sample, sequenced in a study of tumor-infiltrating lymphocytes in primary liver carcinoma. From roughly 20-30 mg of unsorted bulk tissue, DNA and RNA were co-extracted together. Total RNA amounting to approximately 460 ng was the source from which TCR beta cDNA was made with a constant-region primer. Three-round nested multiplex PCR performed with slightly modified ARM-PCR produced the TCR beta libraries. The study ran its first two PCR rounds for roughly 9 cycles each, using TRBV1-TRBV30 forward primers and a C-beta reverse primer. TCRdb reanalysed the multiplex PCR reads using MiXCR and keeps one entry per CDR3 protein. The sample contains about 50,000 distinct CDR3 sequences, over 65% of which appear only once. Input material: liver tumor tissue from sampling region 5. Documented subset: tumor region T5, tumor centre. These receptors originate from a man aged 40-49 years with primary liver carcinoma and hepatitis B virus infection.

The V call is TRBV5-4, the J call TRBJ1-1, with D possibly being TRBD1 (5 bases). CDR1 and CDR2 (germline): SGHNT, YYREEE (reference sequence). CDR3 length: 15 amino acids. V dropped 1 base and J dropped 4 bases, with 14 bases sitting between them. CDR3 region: CASSLRQSGVTEAFF. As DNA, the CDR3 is TGTGCCAGCAGCTTGCGACAGAGCGGGGTCACTGAAGCTTTCTTT.

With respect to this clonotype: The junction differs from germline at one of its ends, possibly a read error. This CDR3 reads CASTGYGGEAFF. The CDR3 DNA follows: TGTGCCAGTACGGGATACGGCGGTGAAGCCTTCTTT. V gene TRBV12-3 or TRBV12-4 combines with J gene TRBJ1-1; no clear D gene. CDR3 length: 12 residues.

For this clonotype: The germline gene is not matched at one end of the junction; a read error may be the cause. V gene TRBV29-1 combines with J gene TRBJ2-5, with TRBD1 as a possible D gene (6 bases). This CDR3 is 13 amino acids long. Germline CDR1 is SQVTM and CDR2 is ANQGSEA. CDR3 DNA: TGCAGTGTTGAATCAACAGGGAAGCAGACCCAGTACTTC. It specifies CSVESTGKQTQYF.

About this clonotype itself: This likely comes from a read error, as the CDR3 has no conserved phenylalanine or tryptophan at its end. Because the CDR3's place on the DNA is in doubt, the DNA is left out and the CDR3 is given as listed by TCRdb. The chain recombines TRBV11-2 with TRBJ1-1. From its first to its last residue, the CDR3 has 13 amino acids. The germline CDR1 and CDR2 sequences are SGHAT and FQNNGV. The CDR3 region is CASSLGLNTEAYI.

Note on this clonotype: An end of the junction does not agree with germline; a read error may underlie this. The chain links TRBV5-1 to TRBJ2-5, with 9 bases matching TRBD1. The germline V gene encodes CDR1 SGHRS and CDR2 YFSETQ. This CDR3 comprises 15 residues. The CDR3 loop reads CTSSQTGGEQETQCF. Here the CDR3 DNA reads TGCACCAGCAGCCAGACAGGGGGAGAACAAGAGACCCAGTGCTTC.

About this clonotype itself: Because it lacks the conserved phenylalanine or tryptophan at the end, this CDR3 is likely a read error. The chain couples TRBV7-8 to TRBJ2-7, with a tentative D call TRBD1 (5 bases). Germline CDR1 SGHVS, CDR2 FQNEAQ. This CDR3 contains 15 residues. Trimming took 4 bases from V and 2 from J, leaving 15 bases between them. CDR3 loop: CASSSYDKGPYEQYI. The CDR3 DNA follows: TGTGCCAGCAGCTCTTATGACAAGGGGCCCTACGAGCAGTACATT.

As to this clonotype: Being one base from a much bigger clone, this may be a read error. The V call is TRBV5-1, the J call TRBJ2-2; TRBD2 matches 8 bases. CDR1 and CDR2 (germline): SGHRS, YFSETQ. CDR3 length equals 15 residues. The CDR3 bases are TGCGTCAGCAGCCGACTAGCGTTAAACACCGGGGAGCTGTTTTTT. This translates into CVSSRLALNTGELFF.

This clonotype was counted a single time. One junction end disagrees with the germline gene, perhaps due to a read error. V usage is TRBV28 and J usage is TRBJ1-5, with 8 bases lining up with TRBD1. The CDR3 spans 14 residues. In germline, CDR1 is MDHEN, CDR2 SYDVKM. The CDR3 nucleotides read TGTACCAGTAGTATGACAGGGGCCACCCGGCCCCAGCATTTT. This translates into CTSSMTGATRPQHF.

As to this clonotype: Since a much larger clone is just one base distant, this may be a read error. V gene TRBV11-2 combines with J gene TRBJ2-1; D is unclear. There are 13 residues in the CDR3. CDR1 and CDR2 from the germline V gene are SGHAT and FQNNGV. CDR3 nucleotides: TGTGTCAGCAGCTTAGAGGCTAGTTGGTCGCAGTTCTTC. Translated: CVSSLEASWSQFF.